Listed here is a single T cell receptor beta chain. Its antigen is not identified. The ends lost 4 bases at V and 5 bases at J; junction bases unmatched: 10. This CDR3 contains 16 residues. In germline, CDR1 is SGHNT, CDR2 YYREEE (reference sequence). This specimen comes from a study of OX40 agonist ivuxolimab in advanced cancers. Across the whole study: Patients with prior anti-PD-1, anti-PD-L1 or anti-CTLA-4 therapy were eligible; about 40% had some.

Samples of blood were obtained at baseline, on cycle 4 day 1, and on cycle 7 day 1. Points from the study as a whole: Dose levels from 0.1 to 3.0 mg/kg saw CD4+ and CD8+ blood T cells expand clonally by week 6.

Using immunoSEQ multiplex PCR, the repertoire was profiled, and TCRdb retains in-frame clones only, with some absent. This table has about 64,000 clones, around 83% appearing once. The chain carries TRBV5-4 and TRBJ2-7; the match to TRBD2 covers 12 bases. The sequence derives from an adult with an advanced solid tumor such as melanoma, head and neck, liver or kidney cancer. The sample consisted of CD4+ or CD8+ T cells sorted from blood, taken in a trial of the OX40 agonist ivuxolimab. Here the CDR3 reads CASSPSLAGGSHEQYF. The CDR3 DNA sequence: TGTGCCAGCAGCCCGAGTCTAGCGGGAGGGTCCCACGAGCAGTACTTC. Full variable domain (missing parts from reference TRBV5-4 and TRBJ2-7): ETGVTQSPTHLIKTRGQQVTLRCSSQSGHNTVSWYQQALGQGPQFIFQYYREEENGRGNFPPRFSGLQFPNYSSELNVNALELDDSALYLCASSPSLAGGSHEQYFGPGTRLTVT.